The clone carrying this T cell receptor (beta chain) was counted once. Its cognate antigen is unknown. This sample was taken from a study of identifying expanded T cells in peripheral blood. Using immunoSEQ multiplex PCR, the repertoire was profiled, and TCRdb retains in-frame clones only, with some absent. The sample has 90,000 to 100,000 clones; roughly 90% are singletons. Findings and limits, study-wide: Over about two and four weeks, about 15 and 18 clones changed, versus 1.2 between replicates.

Trimming removed 3 bases from V and 4 bases from J; junction bases left unmatched: 3. The CDR3 is made up of 13 amino acids. The germline CDR1 and CDR2 sequences are GTSNPN and SVGIG (reference sequence). The material sequenced was blood. This clonotype originated in a person aged 18 to 75 in good health. The chain is built from TRBV30 and TRBJ1-3; 7 bases fit TRBD1. CDR3: CAWRGTVGNTIYF. DNA of the CDR3: TGTGCCTGGAGGGGGACAGTCGGAAACACCATATATTTT. Using reference TRBV30 and TRBJ1-3 for the parts outside the CDR3, the full variable domain is SQTIHQWPATLVQPVGSPLSLECTVEGTSNPNLYWYRQAAGRGLQLLFYSVGIGQISSEVPQNLSASRPQDRQFILSSKKLLLSDSGFYLCAWRGTVGNTIYFGEGSWLTVV.